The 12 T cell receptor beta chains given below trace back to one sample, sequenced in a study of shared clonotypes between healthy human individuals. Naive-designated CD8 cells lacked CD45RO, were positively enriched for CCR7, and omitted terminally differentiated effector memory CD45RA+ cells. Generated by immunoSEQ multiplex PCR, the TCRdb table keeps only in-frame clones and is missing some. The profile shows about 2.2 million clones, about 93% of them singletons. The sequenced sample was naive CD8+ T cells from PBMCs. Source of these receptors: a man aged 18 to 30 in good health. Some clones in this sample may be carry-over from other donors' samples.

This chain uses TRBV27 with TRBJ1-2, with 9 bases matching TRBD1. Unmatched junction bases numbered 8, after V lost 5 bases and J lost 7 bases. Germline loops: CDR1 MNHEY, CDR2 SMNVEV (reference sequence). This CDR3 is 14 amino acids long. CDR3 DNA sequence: TGTGCCAGCAGTCCCACTAACAGGGGGCTTGGCTACACCTTC. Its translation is CASSPTNRGLGYTF.

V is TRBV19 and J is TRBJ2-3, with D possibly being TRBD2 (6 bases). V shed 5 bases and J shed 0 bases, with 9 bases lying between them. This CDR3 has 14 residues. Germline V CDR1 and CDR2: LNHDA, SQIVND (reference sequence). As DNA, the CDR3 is TGTGCCAGTAGTCTCGGGACTAGCACAGATACGCAGTATTTT. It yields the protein CASSLGTSTDTQYF.

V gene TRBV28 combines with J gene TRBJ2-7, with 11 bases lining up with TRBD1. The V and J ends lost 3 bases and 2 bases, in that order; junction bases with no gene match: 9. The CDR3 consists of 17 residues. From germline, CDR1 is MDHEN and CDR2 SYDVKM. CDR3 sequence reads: CASSLYTGQGATYEQYF. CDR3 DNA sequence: TGTGCCAGCAGTTTGTACACCGGACAGGGGGCCACCTACGAGCAGTACTTC.

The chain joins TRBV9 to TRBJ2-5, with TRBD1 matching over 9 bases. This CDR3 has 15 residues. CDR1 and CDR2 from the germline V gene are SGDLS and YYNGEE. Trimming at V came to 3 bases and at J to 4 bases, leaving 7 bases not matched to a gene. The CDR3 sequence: CASSERGQGGETQYF. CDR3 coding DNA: TGTGCCAGCAGCGAGAGGGGACAGGGCGGAGAGACCCAGTACTTC.

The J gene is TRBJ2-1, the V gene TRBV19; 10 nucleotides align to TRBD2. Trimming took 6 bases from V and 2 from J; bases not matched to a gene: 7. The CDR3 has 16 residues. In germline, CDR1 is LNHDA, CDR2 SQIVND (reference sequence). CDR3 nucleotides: TGTGCCAGTAGATGGGGCCTAGCGGGGGCCTACAATGAGCAGTTCTTC. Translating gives CASRWGLAGAYNEQFF.

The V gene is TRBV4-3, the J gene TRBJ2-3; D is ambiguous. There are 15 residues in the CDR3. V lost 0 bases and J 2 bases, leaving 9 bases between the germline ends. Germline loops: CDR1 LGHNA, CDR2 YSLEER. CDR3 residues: CASSQDGQATDTQYF. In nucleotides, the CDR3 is TGCGCCAGCAGCCAAGACGGGCAGGCCACAGATACGCAGTATTTT.

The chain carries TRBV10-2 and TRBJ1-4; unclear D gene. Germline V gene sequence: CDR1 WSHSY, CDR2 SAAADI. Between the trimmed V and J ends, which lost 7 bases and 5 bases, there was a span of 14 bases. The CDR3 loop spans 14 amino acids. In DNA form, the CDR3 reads TGCGCCAGCACCACCTGGGCGGCCAATGAAAAACTGTTTTTT. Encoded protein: CASTTWAANEKLFF.

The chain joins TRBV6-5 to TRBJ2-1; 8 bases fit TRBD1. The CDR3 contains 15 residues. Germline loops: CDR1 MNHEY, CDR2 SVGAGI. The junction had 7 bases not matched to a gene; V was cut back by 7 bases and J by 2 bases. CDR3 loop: CASTGQGVTYNEQFF. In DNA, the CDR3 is TGTGCCAGCACAGGACAGGGTGTCACCTACAATGAGCAGTTCTTC.

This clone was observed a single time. CDR3 nucleotide sequence: TGTGCCACCAGCACAGACAATCAGCCCCAGCATTTT. Translated: CATSTDNQPQHF. This chain links TRBV15 with TRBJ1-5; D uncertain. V lost 4 bases and J lost 3, with 4 bases in between. The CDR3 totals 12 residues. The germline V gene encodes CDR1 LNHNV and CDR2 YYDKDF (reference sequence).

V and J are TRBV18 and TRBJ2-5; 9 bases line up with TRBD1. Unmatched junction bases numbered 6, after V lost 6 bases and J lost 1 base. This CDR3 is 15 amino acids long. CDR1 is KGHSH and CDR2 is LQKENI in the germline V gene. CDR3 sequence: CASSPGQGSQETQYF. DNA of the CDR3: TGTGCCAGCTCCCCGGGACAGGGTAGCCAAGAGACCCAGTACTTC.

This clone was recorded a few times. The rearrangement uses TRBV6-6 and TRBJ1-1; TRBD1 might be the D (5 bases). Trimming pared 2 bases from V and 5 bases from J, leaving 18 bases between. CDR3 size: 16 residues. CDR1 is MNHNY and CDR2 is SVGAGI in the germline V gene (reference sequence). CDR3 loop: CASSYPEGQGGTEAFF. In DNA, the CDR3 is TGTGCCAGCAGTTACCCGGAGGGGCAGGGTGGAACTGAAGCTTTCTTT.

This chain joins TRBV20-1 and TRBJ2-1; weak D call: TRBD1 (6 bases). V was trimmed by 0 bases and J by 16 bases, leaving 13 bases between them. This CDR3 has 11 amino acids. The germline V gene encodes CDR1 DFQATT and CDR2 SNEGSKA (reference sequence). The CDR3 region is CSARDPEGGFF. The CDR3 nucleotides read TGCAGTGCTAGAGATCCTGAAGGGGGTTTCTTC.